These T cell receptor beta chains were read from a single sample in a study of cytomegalovirus exposure and HLA in healthy donors. The protocol was immunoSEQ multiplex PCR, while the TCRdb copy is restricted to in-frame clones and leaves out a portion. The sample lists 200,000 or so clones, 70% to 80% occurring once. Material: PBMCs. The receptors come from a woman in her twenties or thirties in good health and CMV-seronegative. Both conserved end residues are part of each CDR3. D genes are given only for firm matches. Clone size is shown for a subset of rows, as once, few, many or a class of expanded clone.

cdr3_aa: CASVIGPNSPLHF; cdr3_nt: TGTGCCAGCGTAATTGGGCCCAATTCACCCCTCCACTTT; clone_size: NA; v_call: TRBV6-1; j_call: TRBJ1-6; d_call: NA
cdr3_aa: CASSLVRVNTEAFF; cdr3_nt: TGCGCCAGCAGCTTGGTCAGGGTGAACACTGAAGCTTTCTTT; clone_size: few; v_call: TRBV5-1; j_call: TRBJ1-1; d_call: NA
cdr3_aa: CASSLSGGGGNQPQHF; cdr3_nt: TGTGCCAGCAGCCTCTCAGGGGGCGGGGGCAATCAGCCCCAGCATTTT; clone_size: few; v_call: TRBV28; j_call: TRBJ1-5; d_call: TRBD1
cdr3_aa: CASSSTGTLNTEAFF; cdr3_nt: TGTGCCAGCAGCTCGACCGGGACACTGAACACTGAAGCTTTCTTT; clone_size: once; v_call: TRBV5-4; j_call: TRBJ1-1; d_call: NA
cdr3_aa: CASLLAGSYNEQFF; cdr3_nt: TGTGCCAGTTTACTAGCGGGCTCCTACAATGAGCAGTTCTTC; clone_size: NA; v_call: TRBV13; j_call: TRBJ2-1; d_call: TRBD2
cdr3_aa: CASSLSAAGYGYPF; cdr3_nt: TGCGCCAGCAGCTTGTCGGCAGCCGGGTATGGCTACCCCTTC; clone_size: NA; v_call: TRBV5-1; j_call: TRBJ1-2; d_call: NA
cdr3_aa: CASSISGGPYNEQFF; cdr3_nt: TGCGCCAGCAGCATTAGCGGGGGGCCCTACAATGAGCAGTTCTTC; clone_size: NA; v_call: TRBV5-1; j_call: TRBJ2-1; d_call: TRBD2
cdr3_aa: CASSIHRASSNQPQHF; cdr3_nt: TGTGCCAGTAGTATTCACAGGGCGTCGAGCAATCAGCCCCAGCATTTT; clone_size: NA; v_call: TRBV19; j_call: TRBJ1-5; d_call: NA
cdr3_aa: CASSYRQTSSYNEQFF; cdr3_nt: TGTGCCAGCAGCTACCGACAGACGAGCTCCTACAATGAGCAGTTCTTC; clone_size: once; v_call: TRBV9; j_call: TRBJ2-1; d_call: NA
cdr3_aa: CASSYPGDNTEAFF; cdr3_nt: TGCGCCAGCAGTTACCCAGGCGACAACACTGAAGCTTTCTTT; clone_size: NA; v_call: TRBV5-1; j_call: TRBJ1-1; d_call: NA
cdr3_aa: CASSQLFGTGANYGYTF; cdr3_nt: TGTGCCAGCAGCCAGCTTTTCGGGACAGGAGCTAACTATGGCTACACCTTC; clone_size: NA; v_call: TRBV4-2; j_call: TRBJ1-2; d_call: TRBD1
cdr3_aa: CASSIRERGNQPQHF; cdr3_nt: TGTGCCAGTAGTATAAGGGAGAGGGGCAATCAGCCCCAGCATTTT; clone_size: once; v_call: TRBV19; j_call: TRBJ1-5; d_call: NA
cdr3_aa: CATSRGDRITEAFF; cdr3_nt: TGTGCCACCAGCAGAGGGGACAGGATAACTGAAGCTTTCTTT; clone_size: NA; v_call: TRBV15; j_call: TRBJ1-1; d_call: TRBD1